This T cell receptor beta chain was documented in a study of shared clonotypes between healthy human individuals (dated by TCRdb to the early 2020s). As for the study more broadly: The cohort included a few men and a couple of women between 18 and 49 years of age. For each donor, CD4 naive and CD4 memory were each given three plates, CD8 naive was given two plates, and CD8 memory was given one plate. To increase sequencing depth and limit assay-specific biases, TCR repertoire library preparation and sequencing were carried out by different laboratories using diverse techniques. The study deeply sequenced blood TCR repertoires of five healthy adults to estimate repertoire size and the extent of clonotype sharing between individuals. Per donor, leukapheresis produced somewhere between about 0.94 and 9 billion PBMCs. Study-wide conclusions, independent of this receptor: Incomplete sequencing was indicated by rarefaction of sorted-subset datasets, despite the large sequencing depth. Clonotypes shared by all four sorted-subset donors showed higher generation probabilities than non-shared clonotypes. Based on pairwise subsampling, the degree of clonotype sharing among donors was expected to be affected by sequencing depth. Roughly 5% of naive CD4, 3.5% of naive CD8, approximately 2% of memory CD4, and 0.4% of memory CD8 clonotypes were shared across several donors. Naive subsets generally had larger estimated clonotype richness than memory subsets. The genetic and exposure-history diversity represented was limited by the small number of donors. Sampling was restricted to blood, and TCR repertoires in tissue are likely to differ from TCR repertoires in blood.

Including the terminal cysteine and phenylalanine, the CDR3 comprises 16 residues. The kept DNA is CDR3 alone, 48 bases in frame from the first base. From V the trimming removes 3 bases and from J it removes 6 bases, while the gene matches leave 9 bases of the junction unaccounted for. CDR1 and CDR2 are read off the germline V gene (reference sequence) as SGHNT and YYREEE. TCR CDR3 regions were amplified from genomic DNA by multiplex PCR using the deep immunoSEQ assay. For each cell subset, the extracted genomic DNA was distributed evenly across all wells of several immunoSEQ 96-well plates, and each plate served as one replicate. Each replicate PCR for sorted subsets received 200 ng genomic DNA, equal to about 30,000 T cell genomes. Purified libraries were measured with a Qubit 3.0 fluorometer, size-checked on a Bioanalyzer 2100, and measured again with the KAPA Library Quantification kit. Every immunoSEQ 96-well plate was sequenced on a separate single-read 150-cycle Illumina NextSeq 550 flow cell. Per the authors' processing: Because the immunoSEQ output included only junctional sequences and no quality scores, the filtering could not be the same as the filtering used for full-length reads. Sequences were annotated with PyIR, a Python wrapper for IgBLAST v1.9, and V/J genes and CDR3 were assigned using IMGT germline references. Reads were filtered out if the reads had weak V/J assignments (E-value above 1e-6), no CDR3, stop codons, out-of-frame junctions, or ambiguous translated residues. V3J clonotypes were defined as sequences sharing an identical inferred V gene, J gene, and CDR3 amino acid sequence. The percentage overlap between two repertoires was calculated by dividing the number of shared unique clonotypes by the size of the smaller repertoire. Richness of each repertoire was evaluated using RTK rarefaction, the Chao1 estimator, and Recon v2.1 estimates of unobserved clonotypes. Generation probabilities for all TCRbeta clonotypes obtained by the gDNA method from a few donors were computed using OLGA. TCRdb holds this immuneACCESS table with in-frame rearrangements only. Some clones are missing; in checked studies, unresolved V genes explain under half, and the rest has no known cause. D and trimming come from the DNA, and the V and J calls and clone size come from that table. This sample holds more than 2 million clones; roughly 94% were observed only once. The biggest ten clones account for more than 0.1% of the sample.

On this clone itself: This receptor's antigen is unknown. No much larger clone is present one base from it, and per-base qualities are unavailable.

Healthy HIV-negative adults with no recently reported acute infections or vaccinations were included as donors. Every donor was a Caucasian adult residing in Nashville, Tennessee, USA. Magnetic negative selection was used to enrich CD4+ T cells, after which naive cells were positively selected on CD45RA and the negative fraction became the memory subset. Blood was obtained by leukapheresis, after which PBMCs were separated by Ficoll-Histopaque density gradient centrifugation and cryopreserved in liquid nitrogen vapor phase. Purity and quantity of every magnetically sorted T cell population were checked by analytical flow cytometry. From each sorted fraction, genomic DNA was isolated and quantified by UV absorbance on a Nanodrop 2000c.

This receptor was taken from a man younger than 30 in good health. The chain links TRBV5-4 with TRBJ2-2; 9 bases in the junction line up with TRBD1. Specimen: naive CD4+ T cells sorted from blood. The sample's cell subset or site label is to be understood as: CD45RA+ positively selected. CDR3 protein: CASSSPGQGFPGELFF. The nucleotide sequence is given as TGTGCCAGCAGCTCGCCGGGACAGGGTTTTCCCGGGGAGCTGTTTTTT.